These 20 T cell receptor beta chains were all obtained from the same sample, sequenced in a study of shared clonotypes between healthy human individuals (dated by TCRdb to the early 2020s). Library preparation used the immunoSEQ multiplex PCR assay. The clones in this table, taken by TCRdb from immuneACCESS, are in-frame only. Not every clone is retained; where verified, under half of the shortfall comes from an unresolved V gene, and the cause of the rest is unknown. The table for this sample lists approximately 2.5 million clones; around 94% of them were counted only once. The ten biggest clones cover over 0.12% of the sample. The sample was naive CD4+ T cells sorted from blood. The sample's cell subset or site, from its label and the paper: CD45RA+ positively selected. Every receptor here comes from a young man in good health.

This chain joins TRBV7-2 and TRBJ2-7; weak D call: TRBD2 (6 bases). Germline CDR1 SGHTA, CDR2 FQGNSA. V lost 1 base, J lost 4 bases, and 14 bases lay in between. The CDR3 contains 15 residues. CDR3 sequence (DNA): TGTGCCAGCAGCTTAGATCGGGGGAGTCTGTACGAGCAGTACTTC. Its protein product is CASSLDRGSLYEQYF. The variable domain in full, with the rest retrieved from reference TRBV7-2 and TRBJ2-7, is GAGVSQSPSNKVTEKGKDVELRCDPISGHTALYWYRQSLGQGLEFLIYFQGNSAPDKSGLPSDRFSAERTGGSVSTLTIQRTQQEDSAVYLCASSLDRGSLYEQYFGPGTRLTVT.

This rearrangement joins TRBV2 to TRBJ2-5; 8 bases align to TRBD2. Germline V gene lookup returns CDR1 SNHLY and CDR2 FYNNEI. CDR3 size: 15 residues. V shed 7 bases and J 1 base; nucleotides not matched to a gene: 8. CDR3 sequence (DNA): TGTGCCAGCATCCCGACTAGCGTTCTCCAAGAGACCCAGTACTTC. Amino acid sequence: CASIPTSVLQETQYF.

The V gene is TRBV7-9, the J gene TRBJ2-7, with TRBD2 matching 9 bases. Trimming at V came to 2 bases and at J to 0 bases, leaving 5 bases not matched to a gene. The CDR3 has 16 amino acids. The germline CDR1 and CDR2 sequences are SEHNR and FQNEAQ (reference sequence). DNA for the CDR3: TGTGCCAGCAGCTTACGAGCGGGGGGTCTCTCCTACGAGCAGTACTTC. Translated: CASSLRAGGLSYEQYF.

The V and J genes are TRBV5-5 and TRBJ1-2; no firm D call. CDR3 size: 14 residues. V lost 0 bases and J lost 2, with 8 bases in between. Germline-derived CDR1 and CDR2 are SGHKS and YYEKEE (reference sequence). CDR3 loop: CASSLEGLNYGYTF. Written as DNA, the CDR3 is TGTGCCAGCAGCTTGGAAGGACTGAACTATGGCTACACCTTC. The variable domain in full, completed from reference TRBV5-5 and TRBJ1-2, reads DAGVTQSPTHLIKTRGQQVTLRCSPISGHKSVSWYQQVLGQGPQFIFQYYEKEERGRGNFPDRFSARQFPNYSSELNVNALLLGDSALYLCASSLEGLNYGYTFGSGTRLTVV.

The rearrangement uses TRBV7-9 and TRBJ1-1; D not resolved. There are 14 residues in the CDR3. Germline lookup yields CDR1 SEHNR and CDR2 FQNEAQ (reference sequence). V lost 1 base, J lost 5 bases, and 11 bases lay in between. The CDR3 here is CASSLDLTGTEAFF. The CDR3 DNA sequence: TGTGCCAGCAGCTTAGATCTTACGGGGACTGAAGCTTTCTTT.

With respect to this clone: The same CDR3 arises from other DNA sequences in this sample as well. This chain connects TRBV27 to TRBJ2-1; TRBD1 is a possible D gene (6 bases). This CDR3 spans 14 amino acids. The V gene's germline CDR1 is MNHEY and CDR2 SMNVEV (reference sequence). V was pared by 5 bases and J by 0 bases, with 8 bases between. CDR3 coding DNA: TGTGCCAGCAGTAGGGGGAGCTCCTACAATGAGCAGTTCTTC. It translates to CASSRGSSYNEQFF.

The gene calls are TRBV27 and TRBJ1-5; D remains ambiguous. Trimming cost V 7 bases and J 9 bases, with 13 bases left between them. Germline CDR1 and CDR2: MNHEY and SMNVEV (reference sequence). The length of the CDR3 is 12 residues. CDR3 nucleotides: TGTGCCAGCACGAATACCGCCAGGCCCCAGCATTTT. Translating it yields CASTNTARPQHF.

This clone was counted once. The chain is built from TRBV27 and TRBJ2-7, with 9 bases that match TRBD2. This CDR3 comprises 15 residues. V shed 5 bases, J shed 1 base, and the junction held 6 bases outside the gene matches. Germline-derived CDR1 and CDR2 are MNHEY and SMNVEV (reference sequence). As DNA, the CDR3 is TGTGCCAGCAGTAAATATAGCGGGGGTTCCTACGAGCAGTACTTC. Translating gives CASSKYSGGSYEQYF.

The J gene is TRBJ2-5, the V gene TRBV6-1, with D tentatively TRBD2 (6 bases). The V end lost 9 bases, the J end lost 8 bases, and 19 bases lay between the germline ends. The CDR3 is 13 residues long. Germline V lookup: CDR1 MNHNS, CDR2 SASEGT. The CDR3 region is CASRSGLYVTQYF. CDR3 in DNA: TGTGCCAGTCGGTCGGGACTGTATGTAACCCAGTACTTC.

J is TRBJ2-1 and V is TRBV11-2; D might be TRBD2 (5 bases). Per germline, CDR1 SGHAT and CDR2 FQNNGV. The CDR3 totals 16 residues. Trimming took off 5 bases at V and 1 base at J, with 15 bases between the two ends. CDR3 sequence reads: CASSRQLGASYNEQFF. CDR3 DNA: TGTGCCAGCAGCCGTCAACTAGGAGCGTCCTACAATGAGCAGTTCTTC. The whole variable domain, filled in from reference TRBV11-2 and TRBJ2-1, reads EAGVAQSPRYKIIEKRQSVAFWCNPISGHATLYWYQQILGQGPKLLIQFQNNGVVDDSQLPKDRFSAERLKGVDSTLKIQPAKLEDSAVYLCASSRQLGASYNEQFFGPGTRLTVL.

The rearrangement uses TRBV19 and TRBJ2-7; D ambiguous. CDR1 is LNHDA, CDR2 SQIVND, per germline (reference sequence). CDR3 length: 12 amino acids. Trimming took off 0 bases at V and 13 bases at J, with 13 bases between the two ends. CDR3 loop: CASSIEAGPIYF. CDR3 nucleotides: TGTGCCAGTAGTATAGAAGCAGGCCCTATCTACTTC.

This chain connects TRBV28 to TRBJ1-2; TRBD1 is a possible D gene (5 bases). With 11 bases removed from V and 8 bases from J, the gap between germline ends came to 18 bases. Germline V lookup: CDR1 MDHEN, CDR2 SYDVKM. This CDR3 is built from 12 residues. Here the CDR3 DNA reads TGTGCCGGGGCAGGTCGAGATCGGGGCTACACCTTC. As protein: CAGAGRDRGYTF.

CDR3 sequence: CASSLLGLHEQYF. CDR3 bases: TGTGCCAGCAGCTTATTAGGGCTCCACGAGCAGTACTTC. V usage is TRBV7-6 and J usage is TRBJ2-7; D is ambiguous. Trimming left V 2 bases short and J 5 bases short, with 10 bases between. Germline CDR1 reads SGHVS; CDR2 reads FNYEAQ. The CDR3 sequence is 13 residues long.

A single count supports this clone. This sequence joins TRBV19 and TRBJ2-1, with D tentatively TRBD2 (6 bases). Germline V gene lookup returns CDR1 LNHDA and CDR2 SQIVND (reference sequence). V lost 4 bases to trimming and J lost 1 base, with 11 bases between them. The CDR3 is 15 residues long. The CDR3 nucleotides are TGTGCCAGTAGTACTTGGAGGGATTCCTACAATGAGCAGTTCTTC. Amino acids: CASSTWRDSYNEQFF. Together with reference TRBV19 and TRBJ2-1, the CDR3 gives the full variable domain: DGGITQSPKYLFRKEGQNVTLSCEQNLNHDAMYWYRQDPGQGLRLIYYSQIVNDFQKGDIAEGYSVSREKKESFPLTVTSAQKNPTAFYLCASSTWRDSYNEQFFGPGTRLTVL.

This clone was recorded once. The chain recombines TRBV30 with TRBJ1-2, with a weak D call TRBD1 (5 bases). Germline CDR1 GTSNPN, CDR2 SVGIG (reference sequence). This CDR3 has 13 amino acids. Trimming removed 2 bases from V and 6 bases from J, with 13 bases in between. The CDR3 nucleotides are TGTGCCTGGAGTAGGGCAGGGAGAGATGGCTACACCTTC. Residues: CAWSRAGRDGYTF.

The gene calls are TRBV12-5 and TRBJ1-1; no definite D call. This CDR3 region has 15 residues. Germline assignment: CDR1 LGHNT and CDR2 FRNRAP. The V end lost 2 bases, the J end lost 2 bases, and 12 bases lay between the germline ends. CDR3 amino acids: CASGLFPAGNTEAFF. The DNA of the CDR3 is TGTGCTAGTGGTTTGTTCCCGGCAGGCAACACTGAAGCTTTCTTT.

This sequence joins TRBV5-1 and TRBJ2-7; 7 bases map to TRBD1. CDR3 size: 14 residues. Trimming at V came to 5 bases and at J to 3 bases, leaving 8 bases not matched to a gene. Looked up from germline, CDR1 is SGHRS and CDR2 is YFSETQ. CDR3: CASRSPGGYYEQYF. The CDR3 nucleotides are TGCGCCAGCAGGAGCCCAGGGGGTTACTACGAGCAGTACTTC.

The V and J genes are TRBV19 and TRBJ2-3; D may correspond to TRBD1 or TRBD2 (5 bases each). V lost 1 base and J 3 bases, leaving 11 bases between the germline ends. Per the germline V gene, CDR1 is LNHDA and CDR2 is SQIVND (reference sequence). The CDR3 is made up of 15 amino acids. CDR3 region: CASSIGRAGTDTQYF. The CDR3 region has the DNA TGTGCCAGTAGTATAGGGCGGGCAGGGACAGATACGCAGTATTTT. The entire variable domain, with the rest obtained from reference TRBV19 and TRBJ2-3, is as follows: DGGITQSPKYLFRKEGQNVTLSCEQNLNHDAMYWYRQDPGQGLRLIYYSQIVNDFQKGDIAEGYSVSREKKESFPLTVTSAQKNPTAFYLCASSIGRAGTDTQYFGPGTRLTVL.

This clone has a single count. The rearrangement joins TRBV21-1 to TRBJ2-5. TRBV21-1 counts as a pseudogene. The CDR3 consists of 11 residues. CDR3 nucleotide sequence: TGTGCCAGCGAAGAAAGGGAGACCCAGTACTTC. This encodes CASEERETQYF.

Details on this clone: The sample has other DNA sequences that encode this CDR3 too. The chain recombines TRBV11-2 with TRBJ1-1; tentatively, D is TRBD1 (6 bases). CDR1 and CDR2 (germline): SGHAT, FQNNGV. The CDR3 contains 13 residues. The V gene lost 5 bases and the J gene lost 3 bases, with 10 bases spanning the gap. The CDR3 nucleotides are TGTGCCAGCAGCCTTGGGGGGCACACTGAAGCTTTCTTT. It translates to CASSLGGHTEAFF.